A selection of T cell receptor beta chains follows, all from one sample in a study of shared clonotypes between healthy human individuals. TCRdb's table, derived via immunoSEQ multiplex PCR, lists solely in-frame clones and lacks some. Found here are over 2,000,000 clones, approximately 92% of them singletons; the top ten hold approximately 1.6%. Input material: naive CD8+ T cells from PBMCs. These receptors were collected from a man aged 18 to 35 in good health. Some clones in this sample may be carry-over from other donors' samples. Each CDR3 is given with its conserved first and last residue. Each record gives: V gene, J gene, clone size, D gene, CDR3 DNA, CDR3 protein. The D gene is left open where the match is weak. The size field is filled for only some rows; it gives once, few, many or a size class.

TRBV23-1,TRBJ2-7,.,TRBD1,TGCGCCAGCAGTCAATTGGGACAGGGAGGCAGTCGACACGAGCAGTACTTC,CASSQLGQGGSRHEQYF
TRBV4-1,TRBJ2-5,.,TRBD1,TGCGCCAGCAGCCAAGGGACAGGGGAGGGAGAGACCCAGTACTTC,CASSQGTGEGETQYF
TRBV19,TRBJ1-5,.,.,TGTGCCAGTAGTATCTACGGGATTGGAAATCAGCCCCAGCATTTT,CASSIYGIGNQPQHF
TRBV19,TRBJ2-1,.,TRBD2,TGTGCCAGTTCAGACGGGAGGGGGTCCTACAATGAGCAGTTCTTC,CASSDGRGSYNEQFF
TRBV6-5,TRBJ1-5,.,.,TGTGCCAGCAGTTCGACGCACCGGGCGAGCAATCAGCCCCAGCATTTT,CASSSTHRASNQPQHF
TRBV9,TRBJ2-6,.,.,TGTGCCAGCAGCGTTGGAGGGATTGGGGCCAACGTCCTGACTTTC,CASSVGGIGANVLTF
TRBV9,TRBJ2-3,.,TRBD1,TGTGCCAGCAAAACTTACGAGACAAGACGGGACAGATACACAGATACGCAGTATTTT,CASKTYETRRDRYTDTQYF
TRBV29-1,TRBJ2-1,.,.,TGCAGCGTTGAAGGAGGGGGCTCCTACAATGAGCAGTTCTTC,CSVEGGGSYNEQFF
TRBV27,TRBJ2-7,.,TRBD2,TGTGCCAGCAGGCTAGCGGGTAGCCCCTACGAGCAGTACTTC,CASRLAGSPYEQYF
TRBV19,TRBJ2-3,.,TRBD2,TGTGCCAGTAGGGGACTAGCGGGAGTTGATACGCAGTATTTT,CASRGLAGVDTQYF
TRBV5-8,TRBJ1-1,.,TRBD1,TGTGCCAGCAGCTTGGTCCAGGGGGCTGTCACTGAAGCTTTCTTT,CASSLVQGAVTEAFF
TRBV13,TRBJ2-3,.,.,TGTGCCAGCAGTCCTACGGATACGCAGTATTTT,CASSPTDTQYF
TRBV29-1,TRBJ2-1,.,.,TGCAGCGTTCTACCCGGGTACAATGAGCAGTTCTTC,CSVLPGYNEQFF
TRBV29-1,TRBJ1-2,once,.,TGCAGCGTTGAAGGGGGGGTCTATGGCTACACCTTC,CSVEGGVYGYTF
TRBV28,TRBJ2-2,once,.,TGTGCCAGCAGGCTTACGAACACCGGGGAGCTGTTTTTT,CASRLTNTGELFF
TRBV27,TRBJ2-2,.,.,TGTGCCGTGGGGAACACCGGGGAGCTGTTTTTT,CAVGNTGELFF
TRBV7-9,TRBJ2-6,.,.,TGTGCCAGCAGCTTAGCCCGAGGGGCCAACGTCCTGACTTTC,CASSLARGANVLTF
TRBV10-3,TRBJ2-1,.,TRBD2,TGTGCCATCCCGGGACTAGGATCCGGGGAGCAGTTCTTC,CAIPGLGSGEQFF
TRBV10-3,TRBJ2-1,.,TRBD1,TGTGCCATCAGTTCGGACAGGGGGCAGTTCTTC,CAISSDRGQFF
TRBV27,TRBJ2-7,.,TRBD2,TGTGCCAGCAGCCACCGACTAGCGGGGTTCTACGAGCAGTACTTC,CASSHRLAGFYEQYF
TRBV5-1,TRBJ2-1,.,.,TGCGCCAGCAGCTTGTTCGCAGGGCCGAGGAATGAGCAGTTCTTC,CASSLFAGPRNEQFF
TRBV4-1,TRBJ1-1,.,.,TGCGCCAGCAGCCAAGGAGTAGGTGACACTGAAGCTTTCTTT,CASSQGVGDTEAFF
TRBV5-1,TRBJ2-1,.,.,TGCGCCAGCAGCTTGGACAGGTATCCCAATGAGCAGTTCTTC,CASSLDRYPNEQFF
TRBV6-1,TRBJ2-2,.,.,TGTGCCAGCTGCCTCGGGCCCGAGAACACCGGGGAGCTGTTTTTT,CASCLGPENTGELFF
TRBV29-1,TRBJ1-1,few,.,TGCAGCGTTGTTCCAGGGCCCATGAACACTGAAGCTTTCTTT,CSVVPGPMNTEAFF
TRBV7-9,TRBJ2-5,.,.,TGTGCCAGCAGCCCAGCAGGGGAAGAGACCCAGTACTTC,CASSPAGEETQYF
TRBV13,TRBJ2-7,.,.,TGTGCCAGCAGCTTCGGTCCGTCCTCTTCAACCTACGAGCAGTACTTC,CASSFGPSSSTYEQYF
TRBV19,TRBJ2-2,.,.,TGTGCCAGTAGTTTTCTTAGGAGGGGAGCCGGGGAGCTGTTTTTT,CASSFLRRGAGELFF
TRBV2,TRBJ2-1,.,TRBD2,TGTGCCAGCAGTGGACTAGCGGGAGTTCAATTCAATGAGCAGTTCTTC,CASSGLAGVQFNEQFF
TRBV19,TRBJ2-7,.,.,TGTGCCAGTAGTGTGGCCGGGACCCCTTGGGAGCAGTACTTC,CASSVAGTPWEQYF
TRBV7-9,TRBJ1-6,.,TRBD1,TGTGCCGGACAGGAGGGGAATTCACCCCTCCACTTT,CAGQEGNSPLHF
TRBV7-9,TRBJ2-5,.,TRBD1,TGTGCCAGCAGCACCAGACAGGGACAAGAGACCCAGTACTTC,CASSTRQGQETQYF
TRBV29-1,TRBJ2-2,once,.,TGCAGCGTTATGGTCTCGAACACCGGGGAGCTGTTTTTT,CSVMVSNTGELFF
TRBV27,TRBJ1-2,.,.,TGTGCCAGCAGGGGGGTGACGGTTGGCTACACCTTC,CASRGVTVGYTF
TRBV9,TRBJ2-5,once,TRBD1,TGTGCCAGCAGCGAGACAGGGGGAAAGGAGACCCAGTACTTC,CASSETGGKETQYF
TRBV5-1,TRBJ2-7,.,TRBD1,TGCGCCAGCAGTTGGACAGGGGACAACTACGAGCAGTACTTC,CASSWTGDNYEQYF
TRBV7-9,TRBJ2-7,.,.,TGTGCCAGCAGGGGCTCCTACGAGCAGTACTTC,CASRGSYEQYF
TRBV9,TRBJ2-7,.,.,TGTGCCAGCAGCGTTGGTGAGGGGAGCTCCTACGAGCAGTACTTC,CASSVGEGSSYEQYF
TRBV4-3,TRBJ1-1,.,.,TGCGCCAGCAGCCACGGGGAGGGCGACACTGAAGCTTTCTTT,CASSHGEGDTEAFF
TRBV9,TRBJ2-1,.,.,TGTGCCAGCAGCGCGAGCGGAGGTAATGGTGAGCAGTTCTTC,CASSASGGNGEQFF
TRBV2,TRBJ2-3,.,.,TGTGCCAGCAGTGTAGACGGAGTTGAGTATTTT,CASSVDGVEYF
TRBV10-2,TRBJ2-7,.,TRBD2,TGCGCCAGCAGTGAGGCCGTACTAGCGACCTACTACGAGCAGTACTTC,CASSEAVLATYYEQYF
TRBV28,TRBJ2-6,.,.,TGTGCCAGCAGCACCCCCCGGACAGTTCTCTCTGGGGCCAACGTCCTGACTTTC,CASSTPRTVLSGANVLTF
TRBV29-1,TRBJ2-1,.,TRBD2,TGCAGCGTTGACAAAGGGGGTGAAGCGGGAGCGCTCCGCGAGCAGTTCTTC,CSVDKGGEAGALREQFF
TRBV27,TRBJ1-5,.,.,TGTGCCAGCAGTTTTACTGGGGGCAATCAGCCCCAGCATTTT,CASSFTGGNQPQHF
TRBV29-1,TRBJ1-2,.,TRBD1,TGCAGCGTTGAGGGACAGGGTATCTCGGGCTACACCTTC,CSVEGQGISGYTF
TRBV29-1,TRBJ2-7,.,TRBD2,TGCAGCGTTGGGACTAGCGGACCAACAAAGCCCTACGAGCAGTACTTC,CSVGTSGPTKPYEQYF
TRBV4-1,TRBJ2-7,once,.,TGCGCCAGCAGCCAAGTTGGAGCTTACGAGCAGTACTTC,CASSQVGAYEQYF
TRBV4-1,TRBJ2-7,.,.,TGCGCCAGCAGCTCAATACTAGGACCCTACGAGCAGTACTTC,CASSSILGPYEQYF
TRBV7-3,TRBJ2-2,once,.,TGTGCCAGCAGTTCACGGGAGTCGGACGGGGAGCTGTTTTTT,CASSSRESDGELFF
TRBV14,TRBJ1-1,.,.,TGTGCCAGCAGCCAGACCGGGCCCCCGAGACGTGGTCCGTACACTGAAGCTTTCTTT,CASSQTGPPRRGPYTEAFF
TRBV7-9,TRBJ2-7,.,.,TGTGCCAGCAGCCCGCCAGGGGCTGGCGAGCAGTACTTC,CASSPPGAGEQYF
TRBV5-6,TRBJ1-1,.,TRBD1,TGTGCCAGCAGCAGCTGGGGACAGAGGAAAACTGAAGCTTTCTTT,CASSSWGQRKTEAFF
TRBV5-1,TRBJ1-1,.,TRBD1,TGCGCCAGCAGCTTGGGACCGGGACAGCCGAACACTGAAGCTTTCTTT,CASSLGPGQPNTEAFF